The present entry profiles one TCR beta chain with its context. At one end, the junction sequence differs from germline, possibly due to a read error. The TCR beta CDR3 regions underwent amplification from RNA transcripts. Second-round multiplex PCR came after a first-round RT-PCR that employed HTBI primers. TCRdb independently ran MiXCR on the multiplex PCR reads; one entry per CDR3 protein. Of approximately 700,000 distinct CDR3 sequences listed, about two fifths are singletons. The sample originates from a study of Graves' ophthalmopathy and Graves' hyperthyroidism. CDR3 size: 10 residues. The germline CDR1 and CDR2 sequences are SGHTA and FQGNSA. In donors with ophthalmopathy, activity was moderate-to-severe, with CAS ≥3, NOSPECS ≥4 and duration under 3 months.

The chain recombines TRBV7-2 with TRBJ1-6; D call uncertain. This TCR derives from an adult man with Graves' ophthalmopathy. Sequences were obtained from peripheral blood. The CDR3 loop reads CASRFTPLHF. The DNA for the CDR3 is TGTGCCAGCAGGTTTACACCACTCCACTTT.